This T cell receptor (beta chain) was found in a study of T-cell memory formation after mild COVID-19 (dated by TCRdb to the early 2020s). About the full investigation: TCR sequence clusters from the two donors were found to be largely donor specific. T-cell clones expanding and contracting after mild COVID-19 in two donors were tracked by longitudinal TCRalpha and TCRbeta repertoire sequencing. The cohort was made up of two young adult volunteers, one female and one male, who were previously healthy.

TCRdb lists the instrument as Illumina NovaSeq 6000. Using 5'RACE with constant-segment primers, TCRalpha and TCRbeta cDNA libraries were constructed, with sample barcodes and unique molecular identifiers added in the process. RNA was extracted from every sample with Trizol reagent. Library amplification was performed in two PCR steps, and a second sample barcode and Illumina TruSeq adapters were introduced in the second step. Sequencing of the libraries was done on an Illumina NovaSeq, producing 2 x 150 bp paired-end reads. For the original study's pipeline: Reads were demultiplexed and collapsed into UMI-guided consensus sequences with migec v1.2.7. With mixcr v2.1.11, UMI consensuses were aligned to TRA and TRB V and J templates and assembled into clonotypes. Expanded or contracted clonotypes were those called significant by both edgeR and NoisET, with noise models trained on biological replicates. edgeR calls used a false discovery rate-adjusted p below 0.01 and a log2 fold-change threshold of 1. As an exploratory analysis of dynamics, max-normalized trajectories of the 1000 most abundant clonotypes were examined by PCA with hierarchical clustering. The CD4 or CD8 phenotype of responding clones was assigned using the separately sequenced CD4+ and CD8+ repertoires. The raw public data were reprocessed by TCRdb itself: fastp quality trimming at Q25, MiXCR clonotype calling, in-frame beta chains only. Here each entry gathers all rows of one CDR3 protein and keeps the most common genes and DNA. TCRdb, not the original authors, processed these V and J calls. The sample table shows around 310,000 distinct CDR3 sequences, and around a fifth are seen once. In total, the top ten clones hold roughly 21% of the sample.

The investigation overall reported the following: Balanced CD4/CD8 phenotypes were observed for clones contracting from day 15 to 85, whereas a bias towards CD4+ was observed for a second wave of clones expanding from day 15 to 37. Only two mild cases were covered by the study, and larger cohorts that include severe cases with pre-infection samples were considered necessary. The second-wave clones that peaked on day 37 were not confirmed to be SARS-CoV-2 specific. Contracting CD4+ clones were found mainly in CM and EM memory subsets, while CD8+ clones were enriched in EMRA. Some responding clones were detected in pre-infection memory, suggesting pre-existing cross-reactive memory T cells joined the SARS-CoV-2 response.

At the junction V is shortened by 8 bases and J by 6 bases, with 20 bases in between. The CDR3 covers 15 residues, taking in both the cysteine and the phenylalanine. Left in the record is the CDR3 DNA by itself, 45 bases read in frame from the first base. Worth noting for this clonotype: Its antigen is not yet known. No much larger clonotype is one base removed from it; base qualities were not supplied.

Ficoll-Paque density gradient centrifugation was the method used to isolate PBMCs. The chain joins TRBV12-3 or TRBV12-4 to TRBJ2-1; the D gene is perhaps TRBD2, from 5 matching bases. Sample: PBMCs or a T cell subset sorted from them (not recorded which). The clonotype comes from a young man who had mild COVID-19 (a few samples of this study predate the infection). The sample titles of this study are shuffled in the database, so cell type and time point are left out; the donor was told from shared clones. The CDR3 protein sequence reads: CASQAIGRGANEQFF. The sequenced DNA: TGTGCCAGCCAGGCCATTGGACGGGGAGCCAATGAGCAGTTCTTC.